This T cell receptor (beta chain) was obtained from a study of human T cells and chemical hapten exposure. TCRdb re-called the RACE reads with MiXCR, one entry per CDR3 protein. The repertoire holds tens of thousands of distinct CDR3 sequences, with 8% to 10% as singletons. The CDR3 consists of 14 residues. Germline CDR1 is SGHTA and CDR2 is FQGNSA. The V end lost 7 bases, the J end lost 6 bases, and 16 bases lay between the germline ends. Time point indicated: pre-sensitization, week 0. Treatment meaning: therapeutic diphenylcyclopropenone sensitization with weekly scalp DPC. The sequencing used whole blood, collected in connection with sensitization to the hapten diphenylcyclopropenone (DPC). The chain has TRBV7-2 and TRBJ1-5; no clear D gene. This TCR was sampled from a woman aged 40 to 49 with alopecia areata. Some clones in this sample may be carry-over from other donors' samples. The CDR3 region has the DNA TGTGCCAGCACCCCAGCGGGAGACGGTCAGCCCCAGCATTTT. This gives the protein CASTPAGDGQPQHF.